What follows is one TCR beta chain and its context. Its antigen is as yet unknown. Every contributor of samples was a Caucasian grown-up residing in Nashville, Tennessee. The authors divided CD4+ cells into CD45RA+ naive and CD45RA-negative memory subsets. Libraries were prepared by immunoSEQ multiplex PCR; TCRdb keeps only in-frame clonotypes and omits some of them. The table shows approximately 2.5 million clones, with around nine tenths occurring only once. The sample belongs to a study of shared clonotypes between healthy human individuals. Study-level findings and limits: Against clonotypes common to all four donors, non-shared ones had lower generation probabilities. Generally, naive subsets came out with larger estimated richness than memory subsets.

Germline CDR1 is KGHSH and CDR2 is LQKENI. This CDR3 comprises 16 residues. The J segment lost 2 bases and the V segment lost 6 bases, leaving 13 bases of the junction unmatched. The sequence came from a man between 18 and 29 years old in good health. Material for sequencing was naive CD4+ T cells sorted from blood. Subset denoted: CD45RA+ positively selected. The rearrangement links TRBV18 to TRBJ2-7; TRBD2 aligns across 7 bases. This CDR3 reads CASSPRGGSGAYEQYF. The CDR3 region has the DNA TGTGCCAGCTCTCCCCGGGGAGGGAGCGGAGCCTACGAGCAGTACTTC.